Listed below are T cell receptor beta chains from one sample, sequenced in a study of T cell responses to AZD1222 COVID-19 vaccine. Profiling relied on immunoSEQ multiplex PCR, and the TCRdb table lists in-frame clones only, not all of them. The top ten hold 2% to 3% of the sample, which has 70,000 to 90,000 clones, around 86% seen once. Sequences were derived from peripheral blood, sampled on day 0 of AZD1222 vaccination. Receptors originate from an adult in good health. The conserved cysteine and the conserved F or W are not part of the CDR3 here. Each record gives: CDR3 protein, V gene, J gene.

cdr3_aa: ASSSGTGTGEQY
v_call: TRBV7-2
j_call: TRBJ2-7

cdr3_aa: ASSLWTGIISTDTQY
v_call: TRBV5-6
j_call: TRBJ2-3

cdr3_aa: ASSEPGLADNEQF
v_call: TRBV2
j_call: TRBJ2-1

cdr3_aa: ASSVLPPGRGGYT
v_call: TRBV27
j_call: TRBJ1-2

cdr3_aa: ASSIRGSPYNEQF
v_call: TRBV5-1
j_call: TRBJ2-1

cdr3_aa: ASSTGPWGYGYT
v_call: TRBV5-1
j_call: TRBJ1-2

cdr3_aa: ASSPGGARYEQY
v_call: TRBV2
j_call: TRBJ2-7

cdr3_aa: ASSLGGSSVNSPLH
v_call: TRBV5-5
j_call: TRBJ1-6

cdr3_aa: ASSLLGLGQYEQY
v_call: TRBV11-2
j_call: TRBJ2-7

cdr3_aa: ASSPGGTTQGGETQY
v_call: TRBV5-1
j_call: TRBJ2-5

cdr3_aa: ASSYSGTGGTEAF
v_call: TRBV6-5
j_call: TRBJ1-1

cdr3_aa: ASNPGLAGVHEQF
v_call: TRBV2
j_call: TRBJ2-1

cdr3_aa: ASSLGRANEQF
v_call: TRBV5-5
j_call: TRBJ2-1

cdr3_aa: ASSRQGLNNEQF
v_call: TRBV5-1
j_call: TRBJ2-1

cdr3_aa: ASSVSRQLDYSPLH
v_call: TRBV9
j_call: TRBJ1-6

cdr3_aa: ATSDWDRGILHEQY
v_call: TRBV24-1
j_call: TRBJ2-7

cdr3_aa: ASSITKQGVPEAF
v_call: TRBV5-1
j_call: TRBJ1-1

cdr3_aa: ASSVGLAGGLGATQY
v_call: TRBV9
j_call: TRBJ2-5

cdr3_aa: AISGDSQGTEAF
v_call: TRBV10-3
j_call: TRBJ1-1

cdr3_aa: ASSLAPRYRNTGELF
v_call: TRBV7-8
j_call: TRBJ2-2

cdr3_aa: ASSPTSAAGGELF
v_call: TRBV4-2
j_call: TRBJ2-2

cdr3_aa: ASSPMGQSSGNTIY
v_call: TRBV5-1
j_call: TRBJ1-3

cdr3_aa: AISESTKGGDYGYT
v_call: TRBV10-3
j_call: TRBJ1-2

cdr3_aa: ASSLDRAPTYEQY
v_call: TRBV6-5
j_call: TRBJ2-7

cdr3_aa: ASSPPGGGNQPQH
v_call: TRBV7-9
j_call: TRBJ1-5

cdr3_aa: ASSPTVGRNYGYT
v_call: TRBV5-1
j_call: TRBJ1-2

cdr3_aa: ASSLQGGEQF
v_call: TRBV27
j_call: TRBJ2-1

cdr3_aa: SARVNYEQY
v_call: TRBV20-1
j_call: TRBJ2-7

cdr3_aa: ASSSEGASYEQY
v_call: TRBV5-1
j_call: TRBJ2-7

cdr3_aa: ASSGAGEDAF
v_call: TRBV5-1
j_call: TRBJ1-1

cdr3_aa: ASSPGSTGGNQPQH
v_call: TRBV5-1
j_call: TRBJ1-5

cdr3_aa: ASSLDRLAGNEQY
v_call: TRBV11-2
j_call: TRBJ2-7

cdr3_aa: ASSYGRESETQY
v_call: TRBV6-2/TRBV6-3
j_call: TRBJ2-5

cdr3_aa: ASSEGQGGTEAF
v_call: TRBV9
j_call: TRBJ1-1

cdr3_aa: ASSLGRDMYSYEQY
v_call: TRBV13
j_call: TRBJ2-7

cdr3_aa: ASSPPSGRPF
v_call: TRBV7-9
j_call: TRBJ2-1

cdr3_aa: ASSPTSGGYNEQF
v_call: TRBV5-1
j_call: TRBJ2-1

cdr3_aa: ASSPAGART
v_call: TRBV18
j_call: TRBJ1-2

cdr3_aa: ASSQVSAGPLH
v_call: TRBV14
j_call: TRBJ1-6

cdr3_aa: ASSYGTSSYEQY
v_call: TRBV27
j_call: TRBJ2-7

cdr3_aa: ASSANQGGELF
v_call: TRBV11-3
j_call: TRBJ1-4

cdr3_aa: ASSQETGPNEKLF
v_call: TRBV3-1/TRBV3-2
j_call: TRBJ1-4

cdr3_aa: ASSQWLQGGDEQY
v_call: TRBV3-1/TRBV3-2
j_call: TRBJ2-7

cdr3_aa: ASSGGGGLGSEQY
v_call: TRBV9
j_call: TRBJ2-7

cdr3_aa: ASRTHTGIYGYT
v_call: TRBV6-5
j_call: TRBJ1-2

cdr3_aa: ASRSNQGAVWSNQPQH
v_call: TRBV27
j_call: TRBJ1-5

cdr3_aa: ASSEQGYEQY
v_call: TRBV25-1
j_call: TRBJ2-7